This TCR beta chain was retrieved from a study of blood T cell repertoires in COVID-19 (dated by TCRdb to about 2020). Regarding the complete study: Samples from collaborators originated in the United States, Italy and Spain and spanned both the acute and convalescent phases of COVID-19. A de-identified subject ID, COVID-19 status, age in years and sex were almost always included in the sample metadata. The dataset comprised deeply sampled blood TCRbeta repertoires from subjects exposed to, actively infected with, or recovered from COVID-19. A freely available public database, intended as a resource for researchers studying the immune response to SARS-CoV-2, is where the repertoires were released. Where available, HLA class I and class II types were obtained from metadata supplied by the sample provider rather than from assay-based typing. The material from the prospective study consisted of cDNA or gDNA derived from T cells, B-cell-depleted T cells, or PBMCs. Samples came from the ongoing ImmuneRACE study (first 160 participants) plus 1,254 subjects from 6 global collaborators. The paper's findings and limits, for the study overall: Clinical and demographic metadata were provided uncurated, with the amount varying by source and participant.

The collaborating institutions used their own protocols to collect whole blood in K2EDTA tubes. For TCRbeta analysis, collaborators shipped samples in one of three forms: frozen whole blood, isolated PBMCs, or DNA extracted from either of those sample types. CDR1 is given as SGHRS and CDR2 as YFSETQ, both from the germline V gene. Relative to germline, V is 3 bases shorter and J is 0 bases shorter, with 12 bases between their ends. Including the terminal cysteine and phenylalanine, the CDR3 comprises 15 residues. Just CDR3 DNA is preserved here, 45 bases in frame from base 1. TCRbeta CDR3 regions were amplified from genomic DNA by means of the immunoSEQ Assay, a bias-controlled multiplex PCR. In the source study's methods: The number of nucleated cells in each sample was estimated by amplification of reference gene primers within the assay. Sequence reads were collapsed and filtered to measure the absolute abundance of every unique TCRbeta CDR3 rearrangement. For each sample, productive Simpson clonality was calculated by taking the square root of Simpson's diversity index across productive rearrangements. In its TCRdb copy, this immuneACCESS table keeps in-frame sequences only and misses some clones. Where compared with another copy, unresolved V genes explain less than half of these, and the others have no known cause. Clone size and the V and J calls come from that table; the DNA yielded D and trimming. The sample table contains some 96,000 clones; only one count was recorded for roughly 79% of them. The ten biggest clones cover roughly an eighth of the sample.

Turning to this clone: Its antigen target is currently unknown. No clone much larger than this one lies a single base away; base qualities are absent.

Recombination joined TRBV5-1 with TRBJ1-1; TRBD1 could be the D gene, as 6 bases match. The sequence was obtained from a woman aged 70-85 years with acute or convalescent COVID-19. Sequenced sample: peripheral blood. The nucleotide sequence reads TGCGCCAGCAGCTCGGAGACAGGTATGAACACTGAAGCTTTCTTT. The encoded protein is CASSSETGMNTEAFF.